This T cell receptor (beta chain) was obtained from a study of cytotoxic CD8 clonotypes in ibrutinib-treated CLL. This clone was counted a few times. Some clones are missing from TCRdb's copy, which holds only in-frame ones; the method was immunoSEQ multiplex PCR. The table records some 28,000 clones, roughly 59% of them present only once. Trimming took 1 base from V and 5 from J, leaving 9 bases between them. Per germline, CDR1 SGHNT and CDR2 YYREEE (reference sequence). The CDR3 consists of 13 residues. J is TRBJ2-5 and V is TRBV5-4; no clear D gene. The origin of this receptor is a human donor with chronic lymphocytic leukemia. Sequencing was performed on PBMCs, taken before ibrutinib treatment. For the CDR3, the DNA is TGTGCCAGCAGCTTGAGTCTAGGGGAGACCCAGTACTTC. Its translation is CASSLSLGETQYF.